This T cell receptor beta chain emerged from a study of cytomegalovirus exposure and HLA in healthy donors. The CDR3 consists of 17 residues. Germline trimming cut 7 bases from V and 0 bases from J; bases unmatched to any gene: 8. Germline V gene sequence: CDR1 SGHRS, CDR2 YFSETQ. The study, taken as a whole, reports: With DRB1 most and HLA-C fewest, TCR association rates differed between HLA loci in a later analysis. Beyond CMV serostatus, there was no information to go on about immune exposure.

Both 60 Vbeta primers and 13 Jbeta primers went into the PCR. Method: immunoSEQ multiplex PCR; TCRdb's copy keeps in-frame clones and lacks some. The sample has 70,000 to 95,000 clones; roughly 81% are singletons. As to this clone: As yet, its antigen is unknown.

The V call is TRBV5-1, the J call TRBJ2-6, with 9 bases identical to TRBD1. The sequencing input was PBMCs. The source of this sequence is a woman aged 30 to 39 in good health and CMV-seronegative. In DNA, the CDR3 is TGCGCCAGCCAAGGGACAGGGACGAGCTCTGGGGCCAACGTCCTGACTTTC. Translation: CASQGTGTSSGANVLTF.